Shown below are 13 T cell receptor beta chains from a single sample sequenced in a study of blood T cell repertoires in COVID-19. Method: immunoSEQ multiplex PCR; TCRdb's copy keeps in-frame clones and lacks some. Among 100,000 to 150,000 clones, 80% to 85% were seen once, and the ten largest hold approximately 12%. Sequencing was performed on peripheral blood. The origin of the receptors is a young woman who had recovered from COVID-19.

This sequence joins TRBV4-1 and TRBJ2-7; 8 bases are a match to TRBD1. CDR3 length: 18 residues. The V gene's germline CDR1 is MGHRA and CDR2 YSYEKL. J lost 3 bases, V lost 1 base, and 14 bases had no gene match. In DNA, the CDR3 is TGCGCCAGCAGCCAAGGGAGATTGGGGACAGGTGGTTTCTACGAGCAGTACTTC. Its protein product is CASSQGRLGTGGFYEQYF.

J is TRBJ2-2 and V is TRBV28, with D perhaps TRBD2 (5 bases). The CDR3 has 12 amino acids. V was pared by 4 bases and J by 8 bases, with 8 bases between. Germline CDR1 is MDHEN and CDR2 is SYDVKM. The CDR3 loop reads CASSSTTGELFF. In DNA, the CDR3 is TGTGCCAGCAGTTCGACTACGGGGGAGCTGTTTTTT.

The rearrangement joins TRBV19 to TRBJ2-3; D unresolved. The length of the CDR3 is 13 residues. Germline V CDR1 and CDR2: LNHDA, SQIVND (reference sequence). Between the trimmed V and J ends, which lost 3 bases and 2 bases, there was a span of 6 bases. The CDR3 nucleotides are TGTGCCAGTAGTATCTCCCTCACAGATACGCAGTATTTT. Amino acids: CASSISLTDTQYF.

The CDR3 sequence: CASSLGNYGYTF. CDR3 nucleotides: TGTGCCAGCAGCCTCGGGAACTATGGCTACACCTTC. The chain employs TRBV3-1 (or the pseudogene TRBV3-2) and TRBJ1-2, with D uncertain. Trimming removed 4 bases at V and 2 bases at J, with 5 bases between. Germline loops: CDR1 LGHDT, CDR2 YNNKEL (reference sequence). The CDR3 totals 12 residues.

V usage is TRBV18 and J usage is TRBJ2-1; 7 bases line up with TRBD1. This CDR3 spans 14 amino acids. Trimming cost V 3 bases and J 3 bases; bases outside gene matches: 2. Germline V gene lookup returns CDR1 KGHSH and CDR2 LQKENI. This CDR3 reads CASSPGTVYNEQFF. Written as DNA, the CDR3 is TGTGCCAGCTCACCCGGGACAGTCTACAATGAGCAGTTCTTC.

V is TRBV5-4 and J is TRBJ1-2; TRBD1 might be the D (6 bases). V lost 7 bases and J lost 2, with 15 bases in between. This CDR3 spans 14 amino acids. Germline V gene data show CDR1 as SGHNT and CDR2 as YYREEE (reference sequence). The CDR3 spells CASGGGRGNYGYTF. In DNA, the CDR3 is TGTGCCAGCGGTGGTGGGAGGGGGAACTATGGCTACACCTTC.

This clone was detected a few times. The genes are TRBV11-2 and TRBJ1-1, with 10 bases identical to TRBD1. V lost 5 bases to trimming and J lost 1 base; unmatched junction nucleotides: 7. The length of the CDR3 is 16 residues. CDR1 SGHAT and CDR2 FQNNGV come from the germline V gene. The CDR3 DNA reads as TGTGCCAGCAGCCTAAGGGACAGGGGCTCGAACACTGAAGCTTTCTTT. Protein: CASSLRDRGSNTEAFF.

The chain uses TRBV5-4 and TRBJ1-3; D remains ambiguous. V was trimmed by 0 bases and J by 4 bases, leaving 14 bases between them. The germline gives CDR1 SGHNT, CDR2 YYREEE (reference sequence). The CDR3 spans 16 residues. This chain's CDR3 is CASSLAPLATGNTIYF. In DNA, the CDR3 is TGTGCCAGCAGCTTGGCTCCGTTGGCGACAGGAAACACCATATATTTT.

The chain combines TRBV7-6 with TRBJ2-1, with D tentatively TRBD1 (6 bases). CDR3 length: 16 amino acids. CDR1 is SGHVS, CDR2 FNYEAQ, per germline. Trimming removed 1 base at V and 9 bases at J, with 19 bases between. The CDR3 DNA follows: TGTGCCAGCAGCTTAGTCTCAGGGGTGGTATATGGTGAGCAGTTCTTC. This sequence encodes CASSLVSGVVYGEQFF.

This chain connects TRBV3-1 (or the pseudogene TRBV3-2) to TRBJ2-1; no clear D. Germline CDR1 reads LGHDT; CDR2 reads YNNKEL (reference sequence). The CDR3 length is 16 residues. V lost 4 bases and J 7 bases, leaving 20 bases between the germline ends. CDR3 in DNA: TGTGCCAGCAGCCTAATAGCCCGACTGGGTGGAAATGAGCAGTTCTTC. Its protein product is CASSLIARLGGNEQFF.

This chain connects TRBV12-5 to TRBJ2-3, with a weak D call TRBD1 (5 bases). This CDR3 is 14 amino acids long. Trimming cost V 7 bases and J 3 bases, with 14 bases left between them. Germline assignment: CDR1 LGHNT and CDR2 FRNRAP. This chain's CDR3 is CASARGPGTDTQYF. The DNA for the CDR3 is TGTGCTAGTGCCCGCGGCCCAGGGACAGATACGCAGTATTTT.

This clone was seen a single time. The chain uses TRBV6-1 and TRBJ2-2, with TRBD2 matching over 9 bases. Germline V gene data show CDR1 as MNHNS and CDR2 as SASEGT. The CDR3 is 15 residues long. V gave up 2 bases and J gave up 6 bases; unmatched junction bases: 4. CDR3 region: CASSERKREAGELFF. The DNA of the CDR3 is TGTGCCAGCAGTGAAAGGAAGCGGGAGGCCGGGGAGCTGTTTTTT.

The CDR3 DNA follows: TGTGCCAGCAGCTCTGGACTCCCAGAGACCCAGTACTTC. It specifies CASSSGLPETQYF. This chain links TRBV7-2 with TRBJ2-5; maybe TRBD2 (5 bases). The CDR3 is 13 residues long. The V gene lost 4 bases and the J gene lost 4 bases, with 10 bases spanning the gap. Germline CDR1 and CDR2: SGHTA and FQGNSA.